The clone carrying this T cell receptor (beta chain) was picked up a small number of times. Mismatch with germline at one junction end may stem from a read error. Per germline, CDR1 SNHLY and CDR2 FYNNEI. CDR3 size: 16 residues. The PCR ran on 60 Vbeta and 13 Jbeta primers. Repertoires were generated with immunoSEQ multiplex PCR, while TCRdb's copy carries only in-frame clones and drops some. The table shows 150,000 to 200,000 clones, with approximately 80% occurring only once. The data stem from a study of cytomegalovirus exposure and HLA in healthy donors. This TCR was recovered from a woman between 40 and 50 years old in good health and CMV-seronegative. V usage is TRBV2 and J usage is TRBJ2-6; tentatively, D is TRBD1 (5 bases). Sample: PBMCs. The CDR3 nucleotides are TGTGCCAGCAGTCCCCGGATGAACTCTGGGGCCAACGGCCTGACTTTC. Protein sequence: CASSPRMNSGANGLTF.